Listed below are T cell receptor beta chains from one sample, sequenced in a study of CD8+ T cells in alopecia areata. Data came from immunoSEQ multiplex PCR; TCRdb stores just in-frame clones and leaves some out. The repertoire holds over 85,000 clones, with about 64% as singletons. The material was CD8+ T cells sorted from blood, obtained at week 4, from a patient treated with tofacitinib. These receptor sequences come from a human donor with alopecia areata. Each CDR3 is given with its conserved first and last residue. The size of a clone is reported for some rows only, either as once, few or many, or as a class for expanded clones.

CDR3 protein: CASRPGTGEIGTEAFF; clone size: -; J gene: TRBJ1-1; V gene: TRBV5-4
CDR3 protein: CATSRERGLSNQPQHF; clone size: -; J gene: TRBJ1-5; V gene: TRBV15
CDR3 protein: CASSSPRQGGWTEAFF; clone size: -; J gene: TRBJ1-1; V gene: TRBV28
CDR3 protein: CASSATDMGAFGETQYF; clone size: -; J gene: TRBJ2-5; V gene: TRBV7-9
CDR3 protein: CASSYGGGNTDTQYF; clone size: -; J gene: TRBJ2-3; V gene: TRBV6-5
CDR3 protein: CASSSTLGTGIYEQYF; clone size: few; J gene: TRBJ2-7; V gene: TRBV7-9
CDR3 protein: CSVEDDRVLSTDTQYF; clone size: -; J gene: TRBJ2-3; V gene: TRBV29-1
CDR3 protein: CASSSPGLATNEQFF; clone size: -; J gene: TRBJ2-1; V gene: TRBV7-6
CDR3 protein: CASGSLGTEETQYF; clone size: few; J gene: TRBJ2-5; V gene: TRBV28
CDR3 protein: CASSFLIRRWNGYTF; clone size: -; J gene: TRBJ1-2; V gene: TRBV5-6
CDR3 protein: CASGKGGGKNSYNEQFF; clone size: -; J gene: TRBJ2-1; V gene: TRBV4-1
CDR3 protein: CASSSPRYGGVGGANVLTF; clone size: -; J gene: TRBJ2-6; V gene: TRBV13
CDR3 protein: CASRPAPYEQFF; clone size: few; J gene: TRBJ2-1; V gene: TRBV2
CDR3 protein: CASSSKGAGEKLFF; clone size: medium-sized; J gene: TRBJ1-4; V gene: TRBV5-4
CDR3 protein: CASSRTEVRYFSYERQYF; clone size: -; J gene: TRBJ2-7; V gene: TRBV27
CDR3 protein: CASSDGQGITDTQYF; clone size: -; J gene: TRBJ2-3; V gene: TRBV11-3
CDR3 protein: CASSLVGTEGTQYF; clone size: -; J gene: TRBJ2-3; V gene: TRBV5-6
CDR3 protein: CASSLGWTANTEAFF; clone size: -; J gene: TRBJ1-1; V gene: TRBV5-1
CDR3 protein: CASSQEWGLLGEQYF; clone size: -; J gene: TRBJ2-7; V gene: TRBV4-1
CDR3 protein: CASSLSLTGGPYNEQFF; clone size: -; J gene: TRBJ2-1; V gene: TRBV28
CDR3 protein: CASSGDRFEAFF; clone size: -; J gene: TRBJ1-1; V gene: TRBV5-1
CDR3 protein: CASSQEVNGQYGYTF; clone size: -; J gene: TRBJ1-2; V gene: TRBV4-3
CDR3 protein: CASSQESLVYYEQYF; clone size: -; J gene: TRBJ2-7; V gene: TRBV4-1
CDR3 protein: CASSQSRVGYEQYF; clone size: -; J gene: TRBJ2-7; V gene: TRBV4-1
CDR3 protein: CSVEYGEQYF; clone size: medium-sized; J gene: TRBJ2-7; V gene: TRBV29-1
CDR3 protein: CASSSPSYEQYF; clone size: few; J gene: TRBJ2-7; V gene: TRBV7-9
CDR3 protein: CASRPPSSYEQYF; clone size: -; J gene: TRBJ2-7; V gene: TRBV5-1
CDR3 protein: CSVDRGAGANVLTF; clone size: -; J gene: TRBJ2-6; V gene: TRBV29-1
CDR3 protein: CASSLRLAGNNEQFF; clone size: -; J gene: TRBJ2-1; V gene: TRBV7-9
CDR3 protein: CASSYKGGGAYEQYF; clone size: -; J gene: TRBJ2-7; V gene: TRBV27
CDR3 protein: CASSPKREPETQYF; clone size: -; J gene: TRBJ2-5; V gene: TRBV14
CDR3 protein: CASSEVGAANQPQHF; clone size: -; J gene: TRBJ1-5; V gene: TRBV2
CDR3 protein: CSVTDRGETQYF; clone size: -; J gene: TRBJ2-5; V gene: TRBV29-1
CDR3 protein: CATLGSHYEQYF; clone size: -; J gene: TRBJ2-7; V gene: TRBV2
CDR3 protein: CASSYPGGRGEQFF; clone size: -; J gene: TRBJ2-1; V gene: TRBV6-5
CDR3 protein: CASSQDGLAGVADTQYF; clone size: few; J gene: TRBJ2-3; V gene: TRBV4-3
CDR3 protein: CASSEALNQPQHF; clone size: -; J gene: TRBJ1-5; V gene: TRBV6-1
CDR3 protein: CASSLATYRDTEAFF; clone size: -; J gene: TRBJ1-1; V gene: TRBV5-1
CDR3 protein: CASSQYDGVGGEKLFF; clone size: once; J gene: TRBJ1-4; V gene: TRBV4-1
CDR3 protein: CASSQTSGGDNEQFF; clone size: -; J gene: TRBJ2-1; V gene: TRBV27
CDR3 protein: CASSQRTGVETQYF; clone size: -; J gene: TRBJ2-5; V gene: TRBV5-4
CDR3 protein: CASSLGPVNTGELFF; clone size: -; J gene: TRBJ2-2; V gene: TRBV13
CDR3 protein: CASSREDEQFF; clone size: -; J gene: TRBJ2-1; V gene: TRBV5-1
CDR3 protein: CASSFYPEEKLFF; clone size: -; J gene: TRBJ1-4; V gene: TRBV7-9
CDR3 protein: CASSQDPGGGKTQYF; clone size: few; J gene: TRBJ2-5; V gene: TRBV4-1
CDR3 protein: CASTVPRTQYF; clone size: few; J gene: TRBJ2-5; V gene: TRBV28
CDR3 protein: CASSVDPEGQVINEKLFF; clone size: -; J gene: TRBJ1-4; V gene: TRBV9
CDR3 protein: CATNSGSYNEQFF; clone size: -; J gene: TRBJ2-1; V gene: TRBV30
CDR3 protein: CASSQDYRKFYYEQYF; clone size: -; J gene: TRBJ2-7; V gene: TRBV4-3
CDR3 protein: CASSKTQDRGNQPQHF; clone size: -; J gene: TRBJ1-5; V gene: TRBV23-1
CDR3 protein: CASTYGGADTQYF; clone size: few; J gene: TRBJ2-3; V gene: TRBV2
CDR3 protein: CASSQDSTGGNQPQHF; clone size: -; J gene: TRBJ1-5; V gene: TRBV4-2
CDR3 protein: CASSYLGVTNTEAFF; clone size: -; J gene: TRBJ1-1; V gene: TRBV6-5
CDR3 protein: CASSLQGATKNIQYF; clone size: -; J gene: TRBJ2-4; V gene: TRBV13